The 15 T cell receptor beta chains below were found in one sample sequenced in a study of blood T cell repertoires in COVID-19. Some clones are missing from TCRdb's copy, which holds only in-frame ones; the method was immunoSEQ multiplex PCR. The repertoire holds under 300,000 clones, with 60% to 75% as singletons. The sequenced material came from peripheral blood. The origin of the receptors is a woman older than 75 with acute or convalescent COVID-19.

This clone was detected once. The chain employs TRBV5-6 and TRBJ2-7, with 7 nucleotides matching TRBD1. The germline V gene encodes CDR1 SGHDT and CDR2 YYEEEE. CDR3 length equals 15 residues. Unmatched junction bases numbered 6, after V lost 1 base and J lost 2 bases. The DNA of the CDR3 is TGTGCCAGCAGCTTGTGGGGGACAGTAACCTACGAGCAGTACTTC. The encoded protein is CASSLWGTVTYEQYF.

This clone has a handful of counts. V and J are TRBV18 and TRBJ2-3, with TRBD2 matching over 7 bases. Losses at the gene ends were 2 bases for V and 4 bases for J; bases not matched to a gene: 9. Germline V gives CDR1 KGHSH, CDR2 LQKENI. This CDR3 region has 16 residues. The CDR3 reads CASSPTRGRAADTQYF. CDR3 sequence (DNA): TGTGCCAGCTCACCAACCCGGGGGAGGGCGGCAGATACGCAGTATTTT.

This clone has only a few counts. The chain recombines TRBV2 with TRBJ2-7; perhaps TRBD1 as D (6 bases). V was cut by 7 bases and J by 2 bases, with 9 bases left in between. Looked up from germline, CDR1 is SNHLY and CDR2 is FYNNEI. This CDR3 comprises 12 residues. CDR3 DNA sequence: TGTGCCAGCAAACAGGGAACCTACGAGCAGTACTTC. Translating gives CASKQGTYEQYF. The entire variable domain, with the rest obtained from reference TRBV2 and TRBJ2-7, is as follows: EPEVTQTPSHQVTQMGQEVILRCVPISNHLYFYWYRQILGQKVEFLVSFYNNEISEKSEIFDDQFSVERPDGSNFTLKIRSTKLEDSAMYFCASKQGTYEQYFGPGTRLTVT.

CDR3 sequence reads: CASSLGDRDSGELFF. The CDR3 DNA is TGCGCCAGCAGCTTGGGGGACAGGGATTCCGGGGAGCTGTTTTTT. The V gene is TRBV5-1, the J gene TRBJ2-2; 9 nucleotides align to TRBD1. V gave up 0 bases and J gave up 6 bases; unmatched junction bases: 3. Looked up from germline, CDR1 is SGHRS and CDR2 is YFSETQ. The CDR3 has 15 amino acids.

The J gene is TRBJ2-7, the V gene TRBV10-2; D possibly corresponds to TRBD1 (6 bases). The germline CDR1 and CDR2 sequences are WSHSY and SAAADI. The V end lost 6 bases, the J end lost 0 bases, and 12 bases lay between the germline ends. The CDR3 length is 14 residues. The CDR3 sequence: CASRDGQTSYEQYF. DNA of the CDR3: TGCGCCAGCAGAGACGGACAGACCTCCTACGAGCAGTACTTC.

The rearrangement uses TRBV29-1 and TRBJ2-2; possibly TRBD2 for D (5 bases). This CDR3 has 13 residues. Germline V lookup: CDR1 SQVTM, CDR2 ANQGSEA. The ends were cut back, 4 bases at V and 1 base at J, with 7 bases in the middle. The CDR3 protein is CSVGSGNTGELFF. The CDR3 coding sequence is TGCAGCGTTGGGAGCGGGAACACCGGGGAGCTGTTTTTT.

The chain carries TRBV15 and TRBJ2-7, with D hard to call. V lost 3 bases and J 5 bases, leaving 11 bases between the germline ends. This CDR3 has 13 residues. Germline CDR1 reads LNHNV; CDR2 reads YYDKDF (reference sequence). This chain's CDR3 is CATSRSAFNEQYF. The CDR3 coding sequence is TGTGCCACCAGCAGGTCAGCGTTTAACGAGCAGTACTTC.

The rearrangement joins TRBV7-9 to TRBJ1-3, with D unresolved. Between the trimmed V and J ends, which lost 1 base and 0 bases, there was a span of 16 bases. CDR3 length: 18 residues. The germline V gene encodes CDR1 SEHNR and CDR2 FQNEAQ (reference sequence). The CDR3 nucleotides are TGTGCCAGCAGCTTAGGCCCCGGGCCGGGAACCTCTGGAAACACCATATATTTT. It specifies CASSLGPGPGTSGNTIYF.

The chain employs TRBV5-8 and TRBJ1-2; the D is unclear. CDR1 is SGHTS, CDR2 YDEGEE, per germline. The V end was cut by 0 bases, the J end by 5 bases, with 14 bases between. The CDR3 covers 15 residues. CDR3 DNA sequence: TGTGCCAGCAGCTTGGAGTCCGGGGAGAGGTATGGCTACACCTTC. The encoded protein is CASSLESGERYGYTF.

This clone has only a few counts. V gene TRBV28 combines with J gene TRBJ1-2, with 10 nucleotides matching TRBD1. The ends lost 4 bases at V and 6 bases at J; junction bases unmatched: 5. Germline V gene sequence: CDR1 MDHEN, CDR2 SYDVKM. CDR3 length: 14 amino acids. Written as DNA, the CDR3 is TGTGCCAGCAGTTCTCTAGGACAGGGGGATGGCTACACCTTC. As protein: CASSSLGQGDGYTF.

J is TRBJ2-6 and V is TRBV6-6; 10 bases match TRBD2. CDR1 is MNHNY, CDR2 SVGAGI, per germline (reference sequence). The CDR3 runs to 19 residues. Trimming cost V 5 bases and J 5 bases; bases outside gene matches: 15. The CDR3 coding sequence is TGTGCCAGCAGTCCCCTGAGCGGGAGGGCCCTCCGAAGGGCCAACGTCCTGACTTTC. Translated: CASSPLSGRALRRANVLTF.

The V and J genes are TRBV6-4 and TRBJ2-1; no definite D call. Germline V gives CDR1 MRHNA, CDR2 SNTAGT. This CDR3 has 13 amino acids. Between the trimmed V and J ends, which lost 4 bases and 4 bases, there was a span of 8 bases. As DNA, the CDR3 is TGTGCCAGCAGTGTCAGGCCGTACAATGAGCAGTTCTTC. Translation gives CASSVRPYNEQFF.

This clone was counted only a few times. The V and J genes are TRBV15 and TRBJ1-2; D ambiguous. Germline-derived CDR1 and CDR2 are LNHNV and YYDKDF (reference sequence). V lost 0 bases and J lost 7, with 12 bases in between. This CDR3 spans 14 amino acids. CDR3 nucleotide sequence: TGTGCCACCAGCAGAGATGGTAGGGAGGCTGGCTACACCTTC. Its protein product is CATSRDGREAGYTF.

In this sample, this clone turned up a few times. Here the CDR3 reads CAIGASGQRDNEQFF. CDR3 bases: TGTGCCATCGGGGCCTCCGGACAAAGAGACAATGAGCAGTTCTTC. The genes are TRBV10-3 and TRBJ2-1, with D maybe TRBD1 (5 bases). CDR3 size: 15 residues. The ends were cut back, 8 bases at V and 5 bases at J, with 19 bases in the middle. Per the germline V gene, CDR1 is ENHRY and CDR2 is SYGVKD.

The V and J genes are TRBV9 and TRBJ2-7, with 7 bases lining up with TRBD2. J lost 6 bases, V lost 4 bases, and 10 bases had no gene match. The CDR3 is 14 amino acids. Germline CDR1 and CDR2: SGDLS and YYNGEE. The CDR3 bases are TGTGCCAGCAGCCCACCAACCCCGGGGGGCGAGCAGTACTTC. This encodes CASSPPTPGGEQYF.